This TCR beta chain was observed in a study of cytomegalovirus exposure and HLA in healthy donors. Libraries were prepared by immunoSEQ multiplex PCR; TCRdb keeps only in-frame clonotypes and omits some of them. The sample shows around 98,000 clones, around 85% of them seen only once. Points from the study as a whole: Altogether, 164 TCR beta chains were recorded as cytomegalovirus-associated. The tendency of first-cohort TCR clusters to co-occur in the approximately 120 validation repertoires was identified by a subsequent analysis.

With regard to this clone: What it binds is not known.

The CDR3 contains 13 residues. Germline assignment: CDR1 MDHEN and CDR2 SYDVKM. V lost 6 bases to trimming and J lost 4 bases; unmatched junction nucleotides: 5. The sequenced sample consisted of PBMCs. V gene TRBV28 combines with J gene TRBJ1-2; 7 nucleotides align to TRBD1. The clonotype originates from a woman in her 30s in good health and CMV-seronegative. The DNA of the CDR3 is TGTGCCAGCAGGACAGGGCGAAGCTATGGCTACACCTTC. It is translated as CASRTGRSYGYTF.